The clone carrying this T cell receptor beta chain has a handful of counts. The antigen is undetermined. These data are taken from a study of T cells in Graves' hyperthyroidism and ophthalmopathy. Broader study findings: Ophthalmopathy was separated from stable hyperthyroidism by a 13 V-J model. Ophthalmopathy onset followed model prediction by a median approximately 5.9 months.

CDR1 and CDR2 from the germline V gene are SGHAT and FQNNGV. V lost 0 bases and J lost 2, with 22 bases in between. CDR3 length: 19 amino acids. What was amplified from RNA transcripts were TCR beta CDR3 regions. A first-round RT-PCR of the TCR CDR3 used the HTBI primer set. TCRdb passed the multiplex PCR reads through MiXCR, listing each CDR3 protein once. The table has fewer than 550,000 distinct CDR3 sequences, roughly a quarter seen once; the top ten hold 11%. The clonotype comes from a woman aged 30 to 39 with Graves' ophthalmopathy. Sequenced: blood. This chain uses TRBV11-2 with TRBJ1-2; D is undetermined. CDR3 nucleotide sequence: TGTGCCAGCAGCTTAGATCTTTGGTCAGGAAAAGCATCCAACTATGGCTACACCTTC. This codes for CASSLDLWSGKASNYGYTF.